The 19 T cell receptor beta chains presented below share a single source sample, sequenced in a study of OX40 agonist ivuxolimab in advanced cancers. Sequencing used immunoSEQ multiplex PCR; TCRdb keeps in-frame clones, though not all of them. The table has 20,000 to 30,000 clones, roughly 91% seen once. The sample in question was CD4+ or CD8+ T cells sorted from blood, obtained in a trial of the OX40 agonist ivuxolimab. Receptors were obtained from an adult with an advanced solid tumor such as melanoma, head and neck, liver or kidney cancer.

V is TRBV11-2 and J is TRBJ2-7; D not resolved. This CDR3 is built from 12 residues. The germline CDR1 and CDR2 sequences are SGHAT and FQNNGV. The V and J ends lost 0 bases and 4 bases respectively, with 4 bases between them. The CDR3 sequence is CASSLDQYEQYF. The CDR3 region has the DNA TGTGCCAGCAGCTTAGATCAGTACGAGCAGTACTTC.

This clone occurred once. V is TRBV5-3 and J is TRBJ2-4, with TRBD1 identical over 9 bases. TRBV5-3 is placed among ORFs of uncertain function. Trimming removed 10 bases from V and 3 bases from J; junction bases left unmatched: 14. The CDR3 has 16 residues. CDR3 amino acids: CAPGTGSIRSKNIQYF. Here the CDR3 DNA reads TGTGCCCCCGGGACAGGGTCTATTCGGAGCAAAAACATTCAGTACTTC.

The chain is built from TRBV6-1 and TRBJ2-3; tentative D call: TRBD2 (5 bases). V was shortened by 8 bases and J by 0 bases, with 12 bases between the two germline ends. The CDR3 contains 14 residues. Germline V gives CDR1 MNHNS, CDR2 SASEGT. In DNA, the CDR3 is TGTGCCAGCCGGGAAAGCGGAAGCACAGATACGCAGTATTTT. Translated: CASRESGSTDTQYF.

This rearrangement joins TRBV28 to TRBJ2-7; possibly TRBD1 for D (6 bases). The CDR3 has 14 amino acids. Trimming left V 3 bases short and J 1 base short, with 10 bases between. Per the germline V gene, CDR1 is MDHEN and CDR2 is SYDVKM. The CDR3 here is CASSFDRLSYEQYF. The CDR3 DNA sequence: TGTGCCAGCAGTTTCGACAGGCTGTCCTACGAGCAGTACTTC.

This sequence joins TRBV4-1 and TRBJ2-1; D unclear. Germline V gene lookup returns CDR1 MGHRA and CDR2 YSYEKL. The CDR3 loop spans 12 amino acids. V gave up 1 base and J gave up 6 bases, with 4 bases separating them. CDR3 nucleotides: TGCGCCAGCAGCCAAGTAGGCAATGAGCAGTTCTTC. Protein: CASSQVGNEQFF.

The V and J genes are TRBV2 and TRBJ2-1, with 9 positions matching TRBD2. Germline CDR1 is SNHLY and CDR2 is FYNNEI. This CDR3 region has 14 residues. J gave up 5 bases and V 6 bases, and 5 bases lay outside the gene matches. CDR3 protein: CASSRTSVDNEQFF. Written as DNA, the CDR3 is TGTGCCAGCAGCCGGACTAGCGTAGACAATGAGCAGTTCTTC.

This sequence joins TRBV9 and TRBJ2-3; D remains unclear. Germline values: CDR1 SGDLS, CDR2 YYNGEE. This CDR3 has 15 residues. Trimming cost V 4 bases and J 2 bases, with 14 bases left between them. CDR3 coding DNA: TGTGCCAGCAGCCTCCCCCCGCGGCTCACAGATACGCAGTATTTT. Translated, it gives CASSLPPRLTDTQYF.

V is TRBV5-1 and J is TRBJ2-2, with 8 bases fitting TRBD1. The CDR3 runs to 16 residues. Germline CDR1 and CDR2: SGHRS and YFSETQ. The ends lost 2 bases at V and 6 bases at J; junction bases unmatched: 9. CDR3 sequence: CASSFRGQGSPGELFF. The CDR3 bases are TGCGCCAGCAGCTTTCGCGGACAGGGAAGTCCCGGGGAGCTGTTTTTT.

This clone came up once. This chain joins TRBV25-1 and TRBJ2-5; maybe TRBD1 (7 bases). The CDR3 is 15 residues long. The ends were cut back, 4 bases at V and 4 bases at J, with 16 bases in the middle. In germline, CDR1 is MGHDK, CDR2 SYGVNS. DNA for the CDR3: TGTGCCAGCAGTGGACAGGGTTTGGGGGGAGAGACCCAGTACTTC. Its protein is CASSGQGLGGETQYF.

J is TRBJ2-2 and V is TRBV2; 9 nucleotides line up with TRBD1. This CDR3 comprises 14 residues. Germline loops: CDR1 SNHLY, CDR2 FYNNEI. J lost 5 bases, V lost 6 bases, and 4 bases had no gene match. Written as DNA, the CDR3 is TGTGCCAGCAGGGTACAGGGGGCGACCGGGGAGCTGTTTTTT. It yields the protein CASRVQGATGELFF.

The rearrangement joins TRBV21-1 to TRBJ2-7. TRBV21-1 is classified as a pseudogene. The CDR3 spans 15 residues. CDR3 residues: CASSKGGPISYEQYF. The CDR3 region has the DNA TGTGCCAGCAGCAAAGGGGGACCGATCTCCTACGAGCAGTACTTC.

The chain joins TRBV5-4 to TRBJ2-7; D might be TRBD2 (6 bases). The CDR3 is 15 amino acids. Trimming pared 5 bases from V and 7 bases from J, leaving 22 bases between. Per germline, CDR1 SGHNT and CDR2 YYREEE (reference sequence). The CDR3 DNA follows: TGTGCCAGCAGGTCCCGGGACTCGCCCCCTACAGAGCAGTACTTC. The encoded protein is CASRSRDSPPTEQYF.

The chain links TRBV7-9 to TRBJ1-1; the D is unclear. The CDR3 contains 16 residues. Germline CDR1 and CDR2: SEHNR and FQNEAQ (reference sequence). Trimming stripped 0 bases from V and 0 bases from J, with 11 bases between. CDR3 protein: CASSLAGRRMNTEAFF. The CDR3 coding sequence is TGTGCCAGCAGCTTAGCAGGACGCAGGATGAACACTGAAGCTTTCTTT. Looking up the rest from reference TRBV7-9 and TRBJ1-1 gives the full variable domain: DTGVSQNPRHKITKRGQNVTFRCDPISEHNRLYWYRQTLGQGPEFLTYFQNEAQLEKSRLLSDRFSAERPKGSFSTLEIQRTEQGDSAMYLCASSLAGRRMNTEAFFGQGTRLTVV.

The V gene is TRBV2, the J gene TRBJ1-2, with D hard to call. The germline gives CDR1 SNHLY, CDR2 FYNNEI. Trimming stripped 6 bases from V and 8 bases from J, with 16 bases between. The CDR3 covers 13 residues. CDR3 amino acids: CASRDSGLVGYTF. As DNA, the CDR3 is TGTGCCAGCAGAGACTCTGGATTGGTCGGCTACACCTTC.

This clone appeared once. V is TRBV10-2 and J is TRBJ1-4, with D hard to call. Trimming took 3 bases from V and 8 from J, leaving 4 bases between them. Looked up from germline, CDR1 is WSHSY and CDR2 is SAAADI. The CDR3 contains 11 residues. The CDR3 loop is CASSETEKLFF. CDR3 in DNA: TGCGCCAGCAGTGAAACGGAAAAACTGTTTTTT.

V is TRBV27 and J is TRBJ2-2; no firm D call. This CDR3 spans 12 amino acids. CDR1 MNHEY and CDR2 SMNVEV come from the germline V gene (reference sequence). Trimming shortened V by 6 bases and J by 3 bases, and 5 bases separated the two germline ends. CDR3 coding DNA: TGTGCCAGCAGCCTACACACCGGGGAGCTGTTTTTT. This codes for CASSLHTGELFF.

The gene calls are TRBV11-3 and TRBJ1-2; possible D gene TRBD1, 5 bases. V gave up 8 bases and J gave up 2 bases, with 15 bases separating them. The CDR3 covers 14 residues. Germline V gene lookup returns CDR1 SGHNT and CDR2 YENEEA. As DNA, the CDR3 is TGTGCCAGCGGGGGGGACGGACTAAACTATGGCTACACCTTC. The encoded protein is CASGGDGLNYGYTF.

Written as DNA, the CDR3 is TGTGCCAGCAGCTTGGATAATTGGTTAGACGAGCAGTACTTC. Protein: CASSLDNWLDEQYF. The chain carries TRBV5-4 and TRBJ2-5; D is unresolved. The J call may be wrong; the DNA end is better matched by TRBJ2-7. The CDR3 sequence is 14 residues long. Looked up from germline, CDR1 is SGHNT and CDR2 is YYREEE (reference sequence).

The chain carries TRBV19 and TRBJ2-3; TRBD2 matches at 8 bases. V shed 6 bases, J shed 3 bases, and the junction held 8 bases outside the gene matches. Germline values: CDR1 LNHDA, CDR2 SQIVND (reference sequence). This CDR3 is built from 15 residues. CDR3 sequence (DNA): TGTGCCAGTAGCCAAGGGACTAGTGGTACAGATACGCAGTATTTT. Protein product: CASSQGTSGTDTQYF.